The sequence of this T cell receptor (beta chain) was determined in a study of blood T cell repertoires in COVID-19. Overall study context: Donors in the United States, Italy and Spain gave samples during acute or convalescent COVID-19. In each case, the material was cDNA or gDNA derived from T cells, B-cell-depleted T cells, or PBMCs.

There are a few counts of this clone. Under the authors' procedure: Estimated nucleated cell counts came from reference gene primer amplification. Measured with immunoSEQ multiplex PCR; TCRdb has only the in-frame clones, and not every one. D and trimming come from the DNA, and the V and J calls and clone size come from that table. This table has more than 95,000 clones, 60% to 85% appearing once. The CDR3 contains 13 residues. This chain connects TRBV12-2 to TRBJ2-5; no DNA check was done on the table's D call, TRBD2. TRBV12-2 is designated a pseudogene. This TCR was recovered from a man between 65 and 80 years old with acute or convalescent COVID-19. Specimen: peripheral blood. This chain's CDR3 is CASPQGRGETQYF. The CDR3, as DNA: TGTGCAAGTCCCCAGGGCCGGGGGGAGACCCAGTACTTC.